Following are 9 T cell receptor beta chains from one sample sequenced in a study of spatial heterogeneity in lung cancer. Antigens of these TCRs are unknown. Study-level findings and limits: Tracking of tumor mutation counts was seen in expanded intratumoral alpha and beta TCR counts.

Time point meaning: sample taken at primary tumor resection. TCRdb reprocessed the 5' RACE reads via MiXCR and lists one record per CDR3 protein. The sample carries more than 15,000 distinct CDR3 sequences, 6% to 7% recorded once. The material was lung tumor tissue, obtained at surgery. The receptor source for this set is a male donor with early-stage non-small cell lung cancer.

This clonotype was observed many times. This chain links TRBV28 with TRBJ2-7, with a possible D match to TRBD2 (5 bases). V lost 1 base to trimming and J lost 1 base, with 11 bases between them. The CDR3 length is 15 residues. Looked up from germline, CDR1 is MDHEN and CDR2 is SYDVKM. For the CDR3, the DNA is TGTGCCAGCAGTTTATTGGCGGGCAATTCCTACGAGCAGTACTTC. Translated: CASSLLAGNSYEQYF.

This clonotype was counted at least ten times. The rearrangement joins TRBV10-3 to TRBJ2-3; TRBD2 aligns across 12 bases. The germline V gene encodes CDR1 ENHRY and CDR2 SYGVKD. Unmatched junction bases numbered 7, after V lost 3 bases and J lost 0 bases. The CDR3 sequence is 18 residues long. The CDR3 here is CAISDPPGLAGSTDTQYF. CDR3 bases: TGTGCCATCAGTGACCCCCCTGGACTAGCGGGGAGCACAGATACGCAGTATTTT.

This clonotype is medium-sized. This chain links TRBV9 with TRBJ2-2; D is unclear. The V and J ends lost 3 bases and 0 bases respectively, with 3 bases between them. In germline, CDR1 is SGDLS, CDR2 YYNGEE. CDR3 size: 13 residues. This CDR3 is CASSDTNTGELFF. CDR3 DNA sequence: TGTGCCAGCAGCGACACGAACACCGGGGAGCTGTTTTTT.

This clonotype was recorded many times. CDR3 amino acids: CASSLWGEGQPQHF. As DNA, the CDR3 is TGTGCCAGCAGCCTTTGGGGGGAAGGTCAGCCCCAGCATTTT. The chain joins TRBV5-6 to TRBJ1-5, with a weak D call TRBD1 (5 bases). The CDR3 contains 14 residues. The V gene's germline CDR1 is SGHDT and CDR2 YYEEEE. V shed 4 bases and J shed 6 bases, with 14 bases lying between them.

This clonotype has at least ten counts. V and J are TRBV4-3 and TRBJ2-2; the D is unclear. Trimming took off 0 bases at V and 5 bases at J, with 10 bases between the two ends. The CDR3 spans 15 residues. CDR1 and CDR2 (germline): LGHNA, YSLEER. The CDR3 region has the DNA TGCGCCAGCAGCCAAGATAGTTTTTGGACCGGGGAGCTGTTTTTT. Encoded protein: CASSQDSFWTGELFF.

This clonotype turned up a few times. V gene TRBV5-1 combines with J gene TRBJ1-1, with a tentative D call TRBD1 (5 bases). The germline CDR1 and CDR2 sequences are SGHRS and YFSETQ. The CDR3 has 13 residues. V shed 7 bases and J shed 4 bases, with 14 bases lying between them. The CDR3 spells CASLGAAGTEAFF. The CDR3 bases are TGCGCCAGCCTAGGGGCAGCCGGCACTGAAGCTTTCTTT.

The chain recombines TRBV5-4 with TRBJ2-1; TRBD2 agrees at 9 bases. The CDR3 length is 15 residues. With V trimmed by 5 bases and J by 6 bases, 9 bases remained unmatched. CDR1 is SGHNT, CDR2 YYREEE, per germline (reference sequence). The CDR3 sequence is CASRLGSGGSNEQFF. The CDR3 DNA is TGTGCCAGCAGGCTGGGTAGCGGGGGATCCAATGAGCAGTTCTTC.

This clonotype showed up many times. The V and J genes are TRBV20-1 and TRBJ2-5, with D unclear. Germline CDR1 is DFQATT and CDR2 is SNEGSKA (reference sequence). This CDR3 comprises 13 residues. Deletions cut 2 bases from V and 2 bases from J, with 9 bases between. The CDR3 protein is CSARPNGQETQYF. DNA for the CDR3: TGCAGTGCTAGACCAAACGGGCAAGAGACCCAGTACTTC.

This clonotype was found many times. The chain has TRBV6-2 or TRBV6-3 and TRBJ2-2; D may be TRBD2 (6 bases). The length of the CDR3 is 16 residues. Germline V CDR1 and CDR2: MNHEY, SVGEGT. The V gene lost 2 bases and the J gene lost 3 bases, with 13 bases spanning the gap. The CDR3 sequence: CASSYVAAYYTGELFF. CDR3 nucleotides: TGTGCCAGCAGTTACGTAGCGGCATATTACACCGGGGAGCTGTTTTTT.